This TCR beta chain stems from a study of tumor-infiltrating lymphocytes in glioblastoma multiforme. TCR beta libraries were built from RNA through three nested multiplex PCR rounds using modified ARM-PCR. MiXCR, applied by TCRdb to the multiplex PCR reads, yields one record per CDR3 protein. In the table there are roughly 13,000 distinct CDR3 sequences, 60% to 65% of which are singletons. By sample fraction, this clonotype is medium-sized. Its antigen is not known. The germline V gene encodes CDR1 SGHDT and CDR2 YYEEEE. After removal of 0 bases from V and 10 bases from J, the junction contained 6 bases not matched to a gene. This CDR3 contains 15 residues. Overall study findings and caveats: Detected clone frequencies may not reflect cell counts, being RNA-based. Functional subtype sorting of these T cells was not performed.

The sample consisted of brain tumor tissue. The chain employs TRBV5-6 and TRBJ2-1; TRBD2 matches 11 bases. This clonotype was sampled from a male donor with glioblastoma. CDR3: CASSLVAGGPWEQFF. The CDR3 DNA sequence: TGTGCCAGCAGCTTGGTAGCGGGAGGGCCTTGGGAGCAGTTCTTC.